This entry concerns a single T cell receptor beta chain. The data originate from a study of blood T cell repertoires in COVID-19. Study-level background: Spain, Italy and the United States supplied samples that represented acute and convalescent COVID-19. PBMCs, B-cell-depleted T cells, or T cells provided the cDNA or gDNA that made up the material.

CDR1 and CDR2 from the germline V gene are GTSNPN and SVGIG (reference sequence). The trim removed 3 bases at V and 2 bases at J, leaving 5 bases unmatched. The CDR3 is 14 residues long. Original analysis: Reference gene primer amplification yielded estimated nucleated cell counts. TCRdb keeps only in-frame clones here, not all; method: immunoSEQ multiplex PCR. Clonal size and the V and J genes are those of that table, whereas D and trimming came from the DNA. The profile shows over 150,000 clones, roughly 84% of them singletons. Specimen: peripheral blood. V is TRBV30 and J is TRBJ2-3; 7 bases fit TRBD2. This receptor was taken from a human donor in a cohort sampled during active COVID-19. The CDR3 protein is CAWSLAVSTDTQYF. Here the CDR3 DNA reads TGTGCCTGGAGCCTAGCGGTATCCACAGATACGCAGTATTTT.